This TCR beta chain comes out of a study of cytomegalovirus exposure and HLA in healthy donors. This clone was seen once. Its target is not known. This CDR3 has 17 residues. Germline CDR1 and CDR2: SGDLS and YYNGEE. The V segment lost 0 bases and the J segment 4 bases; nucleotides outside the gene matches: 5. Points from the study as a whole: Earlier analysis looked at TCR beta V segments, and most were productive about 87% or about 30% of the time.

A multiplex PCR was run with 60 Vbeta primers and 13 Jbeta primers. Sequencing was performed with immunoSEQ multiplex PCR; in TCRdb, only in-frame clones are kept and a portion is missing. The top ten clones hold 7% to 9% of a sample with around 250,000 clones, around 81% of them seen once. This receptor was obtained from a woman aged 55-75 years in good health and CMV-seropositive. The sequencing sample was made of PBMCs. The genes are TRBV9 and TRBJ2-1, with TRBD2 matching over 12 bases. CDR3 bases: TGTGCCAGCAGCGTAGAAGGGACTAGCGGGTTATACAATGAGCAGTTCTTC. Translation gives CASSVEGTSGLYNEQFF.